Presented here are 26 T cell receptor beta chains from one specimen sequenced in a study of regulatory T cells in long-lasting Graves disease. CDR3-region Arm-PCR and iRepertoire HTBI primers produced the TCR beta libraries. Using its own MiXCR run on the multiplex PCR reads, TCRdb lists one record per CDR3 protein. The data contain roughly 700,000 distinct CDR3 sequences, about 32% of them singletons. The sample's time point: persistent/refractory GD, antithyroid drugs over 5 years with positive TRAb. From PBMCs, RNA was extracted and then used to make the TCR library. The sequencing used peripheral blood mononuclear cells (PBMCs), collected when the disease was refractory, from a patient treated with antithyroid drugs. These receptors originate from a female donor with Graves disease.

Only one count was recorded for this clonotype. The genes are TRBV12-3 or TRBV12-4 and TRBJ2-3; no reliable D call. The CDR3 spans 14 residues. V was shortened by 5 bases and J by 3 bases, with 12 bases between the two germline ends. CDR3 in DNA: TGTGCCAGCAGTGGCCGCTATGGGACAGATACGCAGTATTTT. Translation gives CASSGRYGTDTQYF.

This clonotype came up a few times. The V call is TRBV12-3 or TRBV12-4, the J call TRBJ1-1; D unresolved. Trimming left V 2 bases short and J 7 bases short, with 8 bases between. This CDR3 region has 12 residues. CDR3 sequence (DNA): TGTGCCAGCAGTTTAATGGACGGTGAAGCTTTCTTT. This encodes CASSLMDGEAFF.

The V and J genes are TRBV5-1 and TRBJ1-1; a weak D match, TRBD1 (5 bases). This CDR3 has 15 residues. Trimming removed 2 bases at V and 4 bases at J, with 15 bases between. Germline CDR1 is SGHRS and CDR2 is YFSETQ. CDR3 nucleotides: TGCGCCAGCAGCTTAGTGGGGGTTGATGGCACTGAAGCTTTCTTT. Its translation is CASSLVGVDGTEAFF.

V usage is TRBV19 and J usage is TRBJ1-1; D not certain. V was pared by 3 bases and J by 4 bases, with 12 bases between. CDR1 and CDR2 (germline): LNHDA, SQIVND (reference sequence). This CDR3 is 14 amino acids long. The CDR3 protein is CASSISGKATEAFF. DNA for the CDR3: TGTGCCAGTAGTATCTCCGGGAAGGCCACTGAAGCTTTCTTT. The whole variable domain, remainder taken from reference TRBV19 and TRBJ1-1, is DGGITQSPKYLFRKEGQNVTLSCEQNLNHDAMYWYRQDPGQGLRLIYYSQIVNDFQKGDIAEGYSVSREKKESFPLTVTSAQKNPTAFYLCASSISGKATEAFFGQGTRLTVV.

Concerning this clonotype: One base away lies a much larger clone, so this may be a sequencing read error. The rearrangement links TRBV2 to TRBJ2-7, with D possibly matching TRBD2 (5 bases). With 8 bases removed from V and 2 bases from J, the gap between germline ends came to 22 bases. The CDR3 has 16 residues. Germline-derived CDR1 and CDR2 are SNHLY and FYNNEI. The CDR3 loop reads CASSRGPLWSPYEQYF. CDR3 DNA sequence: TGTGCCAGCTCACGAGGGCCCCTCTGGAGCCCCTACGAGCAGTACTTC.

V gene TRBV12-3 or TRBV12-4 combines with J gene TRBJ1-1, with D possibly matching TRBD1 (6 bases). V was trimmed by 3 bases and J by 6 bases, leaving 20 bases between them. The CDR3 totals 16 residues. The CDR3 spells CASSFIRGQGISEAFF. The DNA of the CDR3 is TGTGCCAGCAGTTTTATAAGAGGTCAGGGGATTTCTGAAGCTTTCTTT.

This clonotype was observed at least ten times. The chain couples TRBV27 to TRBJ2-7; 9 nucleotides match TRBD1. CDR3 length: 16 amino acids. V was clipped by 5 bases and J by 2 bases; unmatched bases: 10. From germline, CDR1 is MNHEY and CDR2 SMNVEV (reference sequence). The CDR3 sequence: CASSTQGQGLAYEQYF. CDR3 in DNA: TGTGCCAGCAGTACTCAGGGACAGGGATTGGCCTACGAGCAGTACTTC.

A few counts support this clonotype. This rearrangement joins TRBV28 to TRBJ2-2; D unclear. The germline CDR1 and CDR2 sequences are MDHEN and SYDVKM. The V gene lost 5 bases and the J gene lost 6 bases, with 13 bases spanning the gap. There are 14 residues in the CDR3. In DNA form, the CDR3 reads TGTGCCAGCAGTCCACCAGCAGAGGCCGGGGAGCTGTTTTTT. It translates to CASSPPAEAGELFF.

The V call is TRBV5-6, the J call TRBJ2-5, with TRBD2 matching 8 bases. The CDR3 covers 17 residues. V shed 5 bases, J shed 2 bases, and the junction held 14 bases outside the gene matches. Germline loops: CDR1 SGHDT, CDR2 YYEEEE. The CDR3 is CASSYSSGAATQETQYF. The DNA of the CDR3 is TGTGCCAGCAGTTACAGTAGCGGGGCAGCCACACAAGAGACCCAGTACTTC.

The chain uses TRBV10-3 and TRBJ1-2; D is uncertain. Germline-derived CDR1 and CDR2 are ENHRY and SYGVKD. CDR3 size: 13 residues. V was clipped by 3 bases and J by 6 bases, with 11 bases between them. The CDR3 reads CAISEWGEDGYTF. In DNA, the CDR3 is TGTGCCATCAGTGAATGGGGAGAAGATGGCTACACCTTC.

The chain carries TRBV29-1 and TRBJ1-5; 7 bases match TRBD1. CDR1 and CDR2 (germline): SQVTM, ANQGSEA. There are 13 residues in the CDR3. V lost 4 bases, J lost 5 bases, and 5 bases stayed unmatched. The CDR3 DNA follows: TGCAGCGTTGGACAGGGTGTCGATCAGCCCCAGCATTTT. Its translation is CSVGQGVDQPQHF.

The chain has TRBV6-1 and TRBJ1-1; D gene ambiguous. The V end was cut by 8 bases, the J end by 3 bases, with 13 bases between. The CDR3 contains 13 residues. Germline-derived CDR1 and CDR2 are MNHNS and SASEGT. CDR3 residues: CASGRESDTEAFF. The CDR3 region has the DNA TGTGCCAGCGGGCGGGAAAGCGACACTGAAGCTTTCTTT.

The sample holds a few counts of this clonotype. This chain links TRBV2 with TRBJ1-5; 8 nucleotides line up with TRBD1. This CDR3 is 15 amino acids long. Germline-derived CDR1 and CDR2 are SNHLY and FYNNEI. V was pared by 3 bases and J by 0 bases, with 1 base of the junction left unmatched. The DNA for the CDR3 is TGTGCCAGCAGTGACGGACAGGGTAGCAATCAGCCCCAGCATTTT. This sequence encodes CASSDGQGSNQPQHF.

This clonotype has at least ten counts. The chain recombines TRBV5-6 with TRBJ1-4; TRBD1 aligns across 7 bases. This CDR3 contains 15 residues. Per the germline V gene, CDR1 is SGHDT and CDR2 is YYEEEE. The J segment lost 3 bases and the V segment lost 4 bases, leaving 6 bases of the junction unmatched. CDR3 nucleotide sequence: TGTGCCAGCAGCCAGATGACAGGGCCTAATGAAAAACTGTTTTTT. This translates into CASSQMTGPNEKLFF. The whole variable domain, remainder taken from reference TRBV5-6 and TRBJ1-4, is DAGVTQSPTHLIKTRGQQVTLRCSPKSGHDTVSWYQQALGQGPQFIFQYYEEEERQRGNFPDRFSGHQFPNYSSELNVNALLLGDSALYLCASSQMTGPNEKLFFGSGTQLSVL.

This clonotype was seen more than once but under ten times. The chain joins TRBV6-1 to TRBJ2-2; tentatively, D is TRBD1 or TRBD2 (5 bases each). CDR1 and CDR2 from the germline V gene are MNHNS and SASEGT. The CDR3 is made up of 15 amino acids. Trimming pared 5 bases from V and 7 bases from J, leaving 17 bases between. CDR3 region: CASSRDGATGGELFF. The DNA of the CDR3 is TGTGCCAGCAGTCGGGACGGAGCGACGGGCGGGGAGCTGTTTTTT.

The chain carries TRBV6-1 and TRBJ1-2; 7 bases fit TRBD1. The trim removed 7 bases at V and 4 bases at J, leaving 12 bases unmatched. This CDR3 is 15 amino acids long. Germline V gene lookup returns CDR1 MNHNS and CDR2 SASEGT. CDR3 bases: TGTGCCAGCACCAACGCCGGGGACAGCATCTATGGCTACACCTTC. It yields the protein CASTNAGDSIYGYTF.

This clonotype has only a few counts. V and J are TRBV12-3 or TRBV12-4 and TRBJ2-7; D may be TRBD1 (5 bases). Trimming removed 8 bases at V and 3 bases at J, with 14 bases between. This CDR3 is built from 13 residues. The CDR3 DNA reads TGTGCCAGCTCCAGGGTCAGTGACTACGAGCAGTACTTC. It encodes CASSRVSDYEQYF.

V is TRBV19 and J is TRBJ1-1; the D is unclear. Looked up from germline, CDR1 is LNHDA and CDR2 is SQIVND (reference sequence). This CDR3 has 14 amino acids. V was pared by 5 bases and J by 2 bases, with 12 bases between. CDR3 nucleotide sequence: TGTGCCAGTAGTTCGCGGTCGACCAACACTGAAGCTTTCTTT. This codes for CASSSRSTNTEAFF. Drawing the rest from reference TRBV19 and TRBJ1-1, the complete variable domain is DGGITQSPKYLFRKEGQNVTLSCEQNLNHDAMYWYRQDPGQGLRLIYYSQIVNDFQKGDIAEGYSVSREKKESFPLTVTSAQKNPTAFYLCASSSRSTNTEAFFGQGTRLTVV.

CDR3 sequence reads: CSVDSGFRGNNEKLFF. CDR3 sequence (DNA): TGCAGCGTTGACTCGGGGTTCAGGGGTAATAATGAAAAACTGTTTTTT. V and J are TRBV29-1 and TRBJ1-4; possible D gene TRBD1, 6 bases. The CDR3 totals 16 residues. V was pared by 3 bases and J by 4 bases, with 18 bases between. CDR1 SQVTM and CDR2 ANQGSEA come from the germline V gene.

To note about this clonotype: A read error may account for a junction end that differs from germline. The genes are TRBV7-9 and TRBJ2-7, with TRBD2 identical over 16 bases. CDR3 length equals 21 residues. Germline V gene lookup returns CDR1 SEHNR and CDR2 FQNEAQ (reference sequence). This CDR3 reads CASSAQTEGLAGGPPSYEQYF. For the CDR3, the DNA is TGCGCCAGCAGCGCACAAACCGAGGGACTAGCGGGAGGGCCCCCTTCGTACGAGCAGTACTTC.

The chain carries TRBV15 and TRBJ1-2, with 8 bases fitting TRBD1. The J segment lost 4 bases and the V segment lost 4 bases, leaving 2 bases of the junction unmatched. The CDR3 has 13 residues. Germline CDR1 reads LNHNV; CDR2 reads YYDKDF (reference sequence). The chain's CDR3 is CATSIDRGYGYTF. The CDR3 DNA reads TGTGCCACCAGCATCGACAGGGGCTATGGCTACACCTTC.

This clonotype occurred many times. This CDR3 is CASSLQGAKGTEAFF. The CDR3 nucleotides are TGTGCCAGTAGCCTACAGGGGGCAAAGGGAACTGAAGCTTTCTTT. The chain combines TRBV19 with TRBJ1-1; 9 bases align to TRBD1. V trimming: 6 bases; J trimming: 5 bases; junction bases outside the gene matches: 10. The CDR3 extends over 15 amino acids. CDR1 and CDR2 (germline): LNHDA, SQIVND (reference sequence).

At least ten counts were recorded for this clonotype. CDR3 in amino acids: CASKPDGEQYF. The CDR3 DNA follows: TGTGCCAGCAAACCAGACGGCGAGCAGTACTTC. The chain recombines TRBV2 with TRBJ2-7, with D unresolved. Germline assignment: CDR1 SNHLY and CDR2 FYNNEI. V dropped 7 bases and J dropped 6 bases, with 10 bases sitting between them. The CDR3 is 11 amino acids.

This clonotype was seen only a few times. This chain uses TRBV2 with TRBJ1-5, with a possible D match to TRBD1 (5 bases). The CDR3 covers 14 residues. Germline CDR1 reads SNHLY; CDR2 reads FYNNEI. V lost 2 bases to trimming and J lost 9 bases, with 14 bases between them. CDR3 sequence reads: CASSELGGGWPQHF. The CDR3 nucleotides read TGTGCCAGCAGTGAACTTGGGGGGGGTTGGCCCCAGCATTTT.

This clonotype was detected only a few times. This may be a read error: a much more frequent sequence differs by one nucleotide. In DNA, the CDR3 is TGTGCCAGCAGTTTCAGGGGCCCTGAAGCTTTCTTT. It codes for CASSFRGPEAFF. This chain links TRBV12-3 or TRBV12-4 with TRBJ1-1; possibly TRBD1 for D (6 bases). There are 12 residues in the CDR3. V was shortened by 3 bases and J by 6 bases, with 8 bases between the two germline ends.

This clonotype came up a few times. The gene calls are TRBV30 and TRBJ2-5, with 8 bases identical to TRBD1. The CDR3 loop spans 15 amino acids. Germline loops: CDR1 GTSNPN, CDR2 SVGIG (reference sequence). Trimming removed 1 base from V and 0 bases from J; junction bases left unmatched: 4. Written as DNA, the CDR3 is TGTGCCTGGAGTGGACAGGGGTCGTACCAAGAGACCCAGTACTTC. It is translated as CAWSGQGSYQETQYF. Full variable domain (missing parts from reference TRBV30 and TRBJ2-5): SQTIHQWPATLVQPVGSPLSLECTVEGTSNPNLYWYRQAAGRGLQLLFYSVGIGQISSEVPQNLSASRPQDRQFILSSKKLLLSDSGFYLCAWSGQGSYQETQYFGPGTRLLVL.